These 17 T cell receptor beta chains were all obtained from the same sample, sequenced in a study of shared clonotypes between healthy human individuals. Some clones are missing from TCRdb's copy, which holds only in-frame ones; the method was immunoSEQ multiplex PCR. The sample includes 2 million to 2.5 million clones, under 95% seen only once; the top ten take about 1.5%. Naive CD8 populations comprised CD45RO-negative cells positively selected for CCR7, excluding terminally differentiated effector memory CD45RA+ cells. The sequenced sample consisted of naive CD8+ T cells from PBMCs. The receptors derive from a man aged 18 to 35 in good health. Some clones in this sample may be carry-over from other donors' samples.

This clone has a single count. As DNA, the CDR3 is TGTGCCAGCAGTTTGACGCCCTGGACAAGTAGCAATCAGCCCCAGCATTTT. Residues: CASSLTPWTSSNQPQHF. The chain couples TRBV27 to TRBJ1-5; tentative D call: TRBD1 (5 bases). Germline V gene data show CDR1 as MNHEY and CDR2 as SMNVEV (reference sequence). The CDR3 totals 17 residues. Trimming removed 3 bases at V and 0 bases at J, with 15 bases between.

This chain uses TRBV7-9 with TRBJ2-7, with D unresolved. This CDR3 spans 15 amino acids. Trimming stripped 5 bases from V and 0 bases from J, with 14 bases between. Germline CDR1 and CDR2: SEHNR and FQNEAQ (reference sequence). DNA of the CDR3: TGTGCCAGCAGCCCCATCGACAAACCCTCCTACGAGCAGTACTTC. It yields the protein CASSPIDKPSYEQYF.

This clone came up once. The chain joins TRBV5-4 to TRBJ2-2; 8 positions agree with TRBD1. V was pared by 0 bases and J by 2 bases, with 3 bases of the junction left unmatched. Germline V gives CDR1 SGHNT, CDR2 YYREEE (reference sequence). The CDR3 spans 16 residues. CDR3 residues: CASSLVTGVNTGELFF. The CDR3 DNA follows: TGTGCCAGCAGCTTGGTGACAGGGGTAAACACCGGGGAGCTGTTTTTT.

The chain is built from TRBV10-3 and TRBJ1-2; 7 bases match TRBD1. The CDR3 has 15 residues. CDR1 is ENHRY and CDR2 is SYGVKD in the germline V gene. V was pared by 2 bases and J by 5 bases, with 8 bases of the junction left unmatched. Here the CDR3 DNA reads TGTGCCATCAGTGAGACCAAGACAGGGACTTATGGCTACACCTTC. Residues: CAISETKTGTYGYTF.

This chain links TRBV2 with TRBJ2-7; TRBD2 might be the D (6 bases). CDR3 length equals 13 residues. Trimming cost V 6 bases and J 3 bases, with 12 bases left between them. From germline, CDR1 is SNHLY and CDR2 FYNNEI. CDR3 nucleotides: TGTGCCAGCAGCGCGGGACTTGTCTACGAGCAGTACTTC. It yields the protein CASSAGLVYEQYF.

The chain uses TRBV30 and TRBJ2-7; maybe TRBD2 (7 bases). CDR3 length: 16 residues. From germline, CDR1 is GTSNPN and CDR2 SVGIG (reference sequence). V lost 0 bases to trimming and J lost 1 base, with 16 bases between them. This CDR3 is CAWSVNTGRGSYEQYF. CDR3 coding DNA: TGTGCCTGGAGTGTAAATACAGGGAGGGGATCCTACGAGCAGTACTTC.

The table lists this clone with a few counts. The V call is TRBV7-2, the J call TRBJ1-1; D might be TRBD1 (5 bases). Trimming stripped 1 base from V and 1 base from J, with 7 bases between. CDR3 length: 14 amino acids. Germline V gene lookup returns CDR1 SGHTA and CDR2 FQGNSA. CDR3 region: CASSLVGENTEAFF. DNA of the CDR3: TGTGCCAGCAGCTTAGTAGGGGAGAACACTGAAGCTTTCTTT.

Comments on this clone: Within the sample, other DNA sequences also encode this same CDR3. The rearrangement uses TRBV25-1 and TRBJ2-2; the D is unclear. V was shortened by 6 bases and J by 4 bases, with 3 bases between the two germline ends. CDR1 and CDR2 (germline): MGHDK, SYGVNS. The CDR3 is 11 residues long. In nucleotides, the CDR3 is TGTGCCAGCAGCGGCACCGGGGAGCTGTTTTTT. Amino acid sequence: CASSGTGELFF.

This clone was found once. The V and J genes are TRBV7-9 and TRBJ2-7, with a tentative D call TRBD1 (6 bases). The length of the CDR3 is 15 residues. Between the trimmed V and J ends, which lost 4 bases and 0 bases, there was a span of 13 bases. Germline-derived CDR1 and CDR2 are SEHNR and FQNEAQ (reference sequence). The DNA of the CDR3 is TGTGCCAGCAGCTCCGGACAGAGCACCTCCTACGAGCAGTACTTC. Translation: CASSSGQSTSYEQYF. Complete variable domain (other parts from reference TRBV7-9 and TRBJ2-7): DTGVSQNPRHKITKRGQNVTFRCDPISEHNRLYWYRQTLGQGPEFLTYFQNEAQLEKSRLLSDRFSAERPKGSFSTLEIQRTEQGDSAMYLCASSSGQSTSYEQYFGPGTRLTVT.

The chain couples TRBV28 to TRBJ2-5; the match to TRBD2 covers 7 bases. J was trimmed by 9 bases and V by 1 base; bases with no gene match: 14. The germline V gene has CDR1 MDHEN and CDR2 SYDVKM. The CDR3 loop spans 16 amino acids. The CDR3 here is CASSLLRLANMGAQYF. The CDR3, as DNA: TGTGCCAGCAGTTTATTAAGACTAGCCAACATGGGAGCCCAGTACTTC.

As concerns this clone: The same CDR3 can be traced to other DNA sequences in this sample. The J gene is TRBJ2-7, the V gene TRBV7-9, with D tentatively TRBD2 (5 bases). CDR1 SEHNR and CDR2 FQNEAQ come from the germline V gene (reference sequence). V lost 2 bases, J lost 2 bases, and 7 bases lay in between. CDR3 length: 13 amino acids. In DNA, the CDR3 is TGTGCCAGCAGCTTATACGGGGCCTACGAGCAGTACTTC. This encodes CASSLYGAYEQYF.

V and J are TRBV5-1 and TRBJ2-1, with TRBD2 matching 10 bases. V dropped 0 bases and J dropped 3; count of bases not matched to a gene: 3. The CDR3 has 16 amino acids. CDR1 and CDR2 from the germline V gene are SGHRS and YFSETQ. The CDR3 here is CASSLELAGLYNEQFF. DNA of the CDR3: TGCGCCAGCAGCTTGGAACTAGCGGGGCTCTACAATGAGCAGTTCTTC.

The chain is built from TRBV7-9 and TRBJ1-2; tentatively, D is TRBD1 (6 bases). Germline lookup yields CDR1 SEHNR and CDR2 FQNEAQ (reference sequence). The CDR3 is 16 residues long. With 5 bases removed from V and 1 base from J, the gap between germline ends came to 17 bases. The CDR3 loop reads CASSHPRAGVNYGYTF. CDR3 bases: TGTGCCAGCAGCCACCCGAGGGCAGGGGTTAACTATGGCTACACCTTC.

For this clone: Other DNA sequences in the same sample also yield this CDR3. V and J are TRBV27 and TRBJ2-2; D is uncertain. Germline V CDR1 and CDR2: MNHEY, SMNVEV (reference sequence). The CDR3 spans 12 residues. V lost 4 bases and J lost 6, with 6 bases in between. The CDR3 DNA reads TGTGCCAGCAGTTACCTGTCCGGGGAGCTGTTTTTT. Translation: CASSYLSGELFF.

In this sample, this clone turned up once. The chain is built from TRBV13 and TRBJ2-7, with 7 bases that match TRBD1. The V gene's germline CDR1 is PRHDT and CDR2 FYEKMQ (reference sequence). The CDR3 runs 13 residues. V trimming: 5 bases; J trimming: 6 bases; junction bases outside the gene matches: 7. The CDR3 loop is CASSPYRGFEQYF. DNA of the CDR3: TGTGCCAGCAGCCCCTACAGGGGTTTCGAGCAGTACTTC.

This chain links TRBV7-9 with TRBJ2-7, with D tentatively TRBD1 (6 bases). This CDR3 is built from 13 residues. Trimming took 5 bases from V and 2 from J, leaving 10 bases between them. Per germline, CDR1 SEHNR and CDR2 FQNEAQ (reference sequence). The CDR3 DNA reads TGTGCCAGCAGCGAGGGACATACCTACGAGCAGTACTTC. The encoded protein is CASSEGHTYEQYF.

The rearrangement uses TRBV29-1 and TRBJ2-7, with D possibly called TRBD1 or TRBD2 (5 bases each). The CDR3 sequence is 14 residues long. Trimming took 6 bases from V and 3 from J, leaving 18 bases between them. Germline values: CDR1 SQVTM, CDR2 ANQGSEA. The CDR3 reads CSVVQTGTSYEQYF. The DNA of the CDR3 is TGCAGCGTAGTTCAAACCGGGACCAGCTACGAGCAGTACTTC.